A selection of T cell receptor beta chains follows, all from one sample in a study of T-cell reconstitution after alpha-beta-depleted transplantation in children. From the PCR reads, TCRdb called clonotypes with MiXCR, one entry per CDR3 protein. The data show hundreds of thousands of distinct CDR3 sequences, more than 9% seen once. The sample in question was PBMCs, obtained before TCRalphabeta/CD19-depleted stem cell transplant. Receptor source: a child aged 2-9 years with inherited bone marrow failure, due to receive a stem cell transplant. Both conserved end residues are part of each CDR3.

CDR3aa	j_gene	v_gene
CASSLAGPKPYSNQPQHF	TRBJ1-5	TRBV5-6
CASSYSVPGGANVLTF	TRBJ2-6	TRBV6-5
CASSRGGTNQPQHF	TRBJ1-5	TRBV7-9
CASSYNRVQETQYF	TRBJ2-5	TRBV7-2
CASRSSDRETTGELFF	TRBJ2-2	TRBV12-3/TRBV12-4
CSVNPTRGEQFF	TRBJ2-1	TRBV29-1
CASSLVYGSGNTIYF	TRBJ1-3	TRBV5-1
CASSRRTGGLQPYEQYF	TRBJ2-7	TRBV6-1
CASSEGPEQYF	TRBJ2-7	TRBV6-1
CATLDRISYNEQFF	TRBJ2-1	TRBV6-1
CSALTTVAYEQYF	TRBJ2-7	TRBV20-1
CASQFRAGYTDTQYF	TRBJ2-3	TRBV7-8
CASSQVDRGLDSPLHF	TRBJ1-6	TRBV4-3
CASSLSDSLMNTEAFF	TRBJ1-1	TRBV27
CASSPDRETQYF	TRBJ2-5	TRBV5-1
CSADALAGVSIYNEQFF	TRBJ2-1	TRBV20-1
CASSIVGGGSYEQYF	TRBJ2-7	TRBV19
CAWSIGDAGELFF	TRBJ2-2	TRBV30
CSARGGSSYNEQFF	TRBJ2-1	TRBV20-1
CSVEKQRWDRGPETQYF	TRBJ2-5	TRBV29-1
CASSIWAGEPGEQFF	TRBJ2-1	TRBV19
CASTPARRYEQYF	TRBJ2-7	TRBV7-9
CASSQEGLAGWYEQFF	TRBJ2-1	TRBV4-1
CAISAGTNNEQFF	TRBJ2-1	TRBV10-3
CASSPDDSANIQYF	TRBJ2-4	TRBV9